This TCR beta chain was documented in a study of blood T cells in healthy people across ages. A sample-barcoded 5' primer and a J-beta primer mix were used in a second PCR of roughly 7 to 12 cycles. TCRdb reanalysed the 5' RACE reads using MiXCR and keeps one entry per CDR3 protein. The table includes roughly 1.9 million distinct CDR3 sequences, around 42% detected once. This CDR3 has 14 amino acids. Germline values: CDR1 SEHNR, CDR2 FQNEAQ (reference sequence). The V gene lost 7 bases and the J gene lost 0 bases, with 10 bases spanning the gap. This clonotype was observed a handful of times. The clonotype was recovered from a human donor in good health. The genes are TRBV7-9 and TRBJ1-5; D remains unclear. What was sequenced was blood. For the CDR3, the DNA is TGTGCCAGCACCCCTGAGGGTAGCAATCAGCCCCAGCATTTT. Its translation is CASTPEGSNQPQHF.